The TCR beta chain under discussion was sequenced for a study of blood T cell repertoires in COVID-19. Using immunoSEQ multiplex PCR, the repertoire was profiled, and TCRdb retains in-frame clones only, with some absent. The table includes some 76,000 clones, about 86% detected once. Material: peripheral blood. The receptor's source is a man older than 75 in a cohort sampled during active COVID-19.

Here the CDR3 reads CASSPGGLETQYF. CDR3 sequence (DNA): TGTGCCAGCAGCCCCGGGGGTTTAGAGACCCAGTACTTC. The V and J genes are TRBV6-5 and TRBJ2-5; D is possibly TRBD2 (6 bases). CDR3 length: 13 amino acids. V lost 6 bases, J lost 4 bases, and 12 bases lay in between. Germline V CDR1 and CDR2: MNHEY, SVGAGI.